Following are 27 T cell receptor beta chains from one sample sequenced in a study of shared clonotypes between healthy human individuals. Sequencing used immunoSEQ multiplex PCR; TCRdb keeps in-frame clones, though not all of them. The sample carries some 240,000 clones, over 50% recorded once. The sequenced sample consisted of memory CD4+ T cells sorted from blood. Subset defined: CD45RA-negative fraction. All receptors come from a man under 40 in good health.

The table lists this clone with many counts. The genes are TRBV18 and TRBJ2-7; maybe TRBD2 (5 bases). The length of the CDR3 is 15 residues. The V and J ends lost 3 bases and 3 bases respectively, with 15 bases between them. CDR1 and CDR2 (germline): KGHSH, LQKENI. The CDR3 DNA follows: TGTGCCAGCTCACCTACCCGGACTGGCGACTACGAGCAGTACTTC. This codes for CASSPTRTGDYEQYF.

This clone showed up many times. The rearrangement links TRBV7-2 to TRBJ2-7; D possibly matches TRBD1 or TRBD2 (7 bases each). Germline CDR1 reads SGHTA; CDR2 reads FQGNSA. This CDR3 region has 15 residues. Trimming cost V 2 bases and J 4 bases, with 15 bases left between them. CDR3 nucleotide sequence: TGTGCCAGCAGCTTACTTCAGGGGGGGGTTTACGAGCAGTACTTC. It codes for CASSLLQGGVYEQYF.

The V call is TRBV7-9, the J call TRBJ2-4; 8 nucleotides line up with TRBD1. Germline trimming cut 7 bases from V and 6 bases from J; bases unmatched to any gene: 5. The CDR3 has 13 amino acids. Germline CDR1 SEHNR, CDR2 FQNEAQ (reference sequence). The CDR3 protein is CASNTGGRNIQYF. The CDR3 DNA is TGTGCCAGCAATACAGGGGGACGAAACATTCAGTACTTC.

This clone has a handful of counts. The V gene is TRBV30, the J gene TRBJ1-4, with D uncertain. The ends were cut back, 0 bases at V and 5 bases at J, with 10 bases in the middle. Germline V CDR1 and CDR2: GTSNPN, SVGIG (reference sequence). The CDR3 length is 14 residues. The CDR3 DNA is TGTGCCTGGAGTGTCCCGGGGAGGAATGAAAAACTGTTTTTT. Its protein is CAWSVPGRNEKLFF. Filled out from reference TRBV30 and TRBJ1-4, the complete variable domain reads SQTIHQWPATLVQPVGSPLSLECTVEGTSNPNLYWYRQAAGRGLQLLFYSVGIGQISSEVPQNLSASRPQDRQFILSSKKLLLSDSGFYLCAWSVPGRNEKLFFGSGTQLSVL.

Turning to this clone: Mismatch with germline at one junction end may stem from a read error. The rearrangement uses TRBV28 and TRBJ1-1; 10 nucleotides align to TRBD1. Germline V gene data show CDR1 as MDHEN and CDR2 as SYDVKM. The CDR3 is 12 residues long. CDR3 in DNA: TGTGCCAGCAGTTTGCAGGGACAGGGGTTTATCTTT. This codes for CASSLQGQGFIF.

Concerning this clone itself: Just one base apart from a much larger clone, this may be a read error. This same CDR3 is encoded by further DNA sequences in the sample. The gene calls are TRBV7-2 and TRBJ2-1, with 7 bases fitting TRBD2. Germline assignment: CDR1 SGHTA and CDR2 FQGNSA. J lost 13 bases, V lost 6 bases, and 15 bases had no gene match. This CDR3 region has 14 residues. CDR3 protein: CASSPGGPGFGQFF. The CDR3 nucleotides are TGTGCCAGCAGTCCGGGAGGCCCAGGGTTTGGACAGTTCTTC.

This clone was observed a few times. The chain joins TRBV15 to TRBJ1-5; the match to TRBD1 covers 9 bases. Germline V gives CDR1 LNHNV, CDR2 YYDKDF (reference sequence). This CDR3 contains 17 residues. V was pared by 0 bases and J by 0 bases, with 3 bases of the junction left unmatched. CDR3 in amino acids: CATSREGTGISNQPQHF. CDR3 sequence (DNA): TGTGCCACCAGCAGAGAAGGGACAGGGATTAGCAATCAGCCCCAGCATTTT.

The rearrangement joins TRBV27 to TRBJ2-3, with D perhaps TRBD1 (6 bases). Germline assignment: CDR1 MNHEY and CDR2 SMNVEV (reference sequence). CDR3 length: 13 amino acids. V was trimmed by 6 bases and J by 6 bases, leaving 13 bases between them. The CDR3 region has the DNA TGTGCCAGCAGCCTAAGGACAGTGGATACGCAGTATTTT. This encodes CASSLRTVDTQYF.

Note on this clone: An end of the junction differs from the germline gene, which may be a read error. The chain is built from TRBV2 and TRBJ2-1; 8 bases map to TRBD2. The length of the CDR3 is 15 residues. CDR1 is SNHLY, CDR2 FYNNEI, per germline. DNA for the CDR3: TGTGCCAGCAGCGAAGCGGGAGTCTCCTACAATGAGCAGTTCTTC. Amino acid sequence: CASSEAGVSYNEQFF.

In DNA form, the CDR3 reads TGTGCCAGCAGTGATGGTGGGGAAGGGGAATATCCCGGGGAGCTGTTTTTT. It encodes CASSDGGEGEYPGELFF. The chain carries TRBV25-1 and TRBJ2-2, with D perhaps TRBD1 (5 bases). Germline V lookup: CDR1 MGHDK, CDR2 SYGVNS. V was shortened by 3 bases and J by 6 bases, with 20 bases between the two germline ends. The CDR3 covers 17 residues.

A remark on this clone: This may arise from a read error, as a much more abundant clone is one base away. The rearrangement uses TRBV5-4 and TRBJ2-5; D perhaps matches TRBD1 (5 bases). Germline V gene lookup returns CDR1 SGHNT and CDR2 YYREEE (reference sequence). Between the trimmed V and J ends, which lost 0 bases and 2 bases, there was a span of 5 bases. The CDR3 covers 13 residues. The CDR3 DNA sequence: TGTGCCAGCAGCTTGGGACAGCAAGAGACCCAGTACTTC. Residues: CASSLGQQETQYF.

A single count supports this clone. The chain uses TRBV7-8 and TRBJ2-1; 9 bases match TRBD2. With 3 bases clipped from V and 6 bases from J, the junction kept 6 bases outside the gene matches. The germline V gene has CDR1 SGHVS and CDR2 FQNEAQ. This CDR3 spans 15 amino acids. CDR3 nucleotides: TGTGCCAGCAGCTTCATAGCGGGAGTTGGCAATGAGCAGTTCTTC. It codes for CASSFIAGVGNEQFF.

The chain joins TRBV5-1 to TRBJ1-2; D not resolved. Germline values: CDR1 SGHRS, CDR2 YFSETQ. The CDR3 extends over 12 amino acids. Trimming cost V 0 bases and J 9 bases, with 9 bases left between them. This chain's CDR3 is CASSLEYTSYTF. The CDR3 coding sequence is TGCGCCAGCAGCTTGGAGTACACCAGCTACACCTTC.

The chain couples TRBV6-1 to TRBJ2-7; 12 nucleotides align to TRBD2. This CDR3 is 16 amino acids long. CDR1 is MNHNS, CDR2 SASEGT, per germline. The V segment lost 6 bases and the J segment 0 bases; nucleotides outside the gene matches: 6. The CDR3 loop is CASRELAGGNSYEQYF. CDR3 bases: TGTGCCAGCAGGGAACTAGCGGGAGGCAACTCCTACGAGCAGTACTTC.

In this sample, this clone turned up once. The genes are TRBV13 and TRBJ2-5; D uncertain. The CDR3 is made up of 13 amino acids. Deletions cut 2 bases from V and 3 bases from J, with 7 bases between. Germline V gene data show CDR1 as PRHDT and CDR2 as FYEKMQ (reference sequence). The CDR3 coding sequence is TGTGCCAGCAGCTTATATCGCGAAGAGACCCAGTACTTC. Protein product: CASSLYREETQYF.

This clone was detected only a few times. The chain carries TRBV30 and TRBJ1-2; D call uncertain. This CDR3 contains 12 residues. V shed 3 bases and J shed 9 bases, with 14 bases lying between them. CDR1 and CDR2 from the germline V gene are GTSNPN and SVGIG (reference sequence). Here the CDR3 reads CAWSSSVFRYTF. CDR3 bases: TGTGCCTGGAGCTCCTCGGTGTTTCGCTACACCTTC.

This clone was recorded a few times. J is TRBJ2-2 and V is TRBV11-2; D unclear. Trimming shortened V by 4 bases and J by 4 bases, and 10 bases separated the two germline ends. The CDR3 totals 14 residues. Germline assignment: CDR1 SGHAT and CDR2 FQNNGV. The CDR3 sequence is CASSSSHITGELFF. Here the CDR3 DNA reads TGTGCCAGCAGCTCTAGTCATATCACCGGGGAGCTGTTTTTT.

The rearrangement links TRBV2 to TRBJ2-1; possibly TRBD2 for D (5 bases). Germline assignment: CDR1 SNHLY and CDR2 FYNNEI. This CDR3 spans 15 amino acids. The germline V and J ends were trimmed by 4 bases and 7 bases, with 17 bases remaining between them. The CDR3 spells CASSVRVGLGNEQFF. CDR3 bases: TGTGCCAGCAGTGTGAGGGTGGGGTTGGGGAATGAGCAGTTCTTC.

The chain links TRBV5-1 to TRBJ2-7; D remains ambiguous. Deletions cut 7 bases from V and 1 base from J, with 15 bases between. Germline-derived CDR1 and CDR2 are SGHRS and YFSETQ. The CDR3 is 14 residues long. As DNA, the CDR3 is TGCGCCAGCGGCAAAACAGTGGAGTCCTACGAGCAGTACTTC. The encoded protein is CASGKTVESYEQYF.

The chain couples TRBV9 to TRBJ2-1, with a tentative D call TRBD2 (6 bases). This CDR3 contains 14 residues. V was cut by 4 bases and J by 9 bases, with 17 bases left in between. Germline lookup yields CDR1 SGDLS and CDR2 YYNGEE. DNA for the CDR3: TGTGCCAGCAGCCTCCGTGGTGTGGGGGGTGAGCAGTTCTTC. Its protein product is CASSLRGVGGEQFF.

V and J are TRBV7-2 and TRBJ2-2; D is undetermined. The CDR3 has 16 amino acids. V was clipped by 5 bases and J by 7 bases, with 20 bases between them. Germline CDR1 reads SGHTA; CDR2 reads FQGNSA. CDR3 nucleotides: TGTGCCAGCAGCCCCGGCGTCGCCTCCTCGGACGGGGAGCTGTTTTTT. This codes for CASSPGVASSDGELFF.

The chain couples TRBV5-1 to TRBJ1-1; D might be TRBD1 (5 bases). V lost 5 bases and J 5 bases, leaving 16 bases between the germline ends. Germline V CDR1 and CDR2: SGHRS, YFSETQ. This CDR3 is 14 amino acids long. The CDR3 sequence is CASRWGGRRTEAFF. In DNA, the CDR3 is TGCGCCAGCAGATGGGGGGGACGCAGGACTGAAGCTTTCTTT.

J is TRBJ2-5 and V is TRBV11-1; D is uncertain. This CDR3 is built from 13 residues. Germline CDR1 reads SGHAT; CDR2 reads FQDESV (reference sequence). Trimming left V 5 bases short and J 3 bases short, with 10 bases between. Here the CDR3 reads CASSISVEETQYF. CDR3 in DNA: TGTGCCAGCAGCATATCAGTCGAAGAGACCCAGTACTTC.

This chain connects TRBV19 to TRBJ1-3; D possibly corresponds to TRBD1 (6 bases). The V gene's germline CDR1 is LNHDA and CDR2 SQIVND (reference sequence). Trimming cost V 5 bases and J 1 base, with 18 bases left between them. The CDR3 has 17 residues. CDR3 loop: CASSPRGGFDSGNTIYF. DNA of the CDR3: TGTGCCAGTAGTCCAAGAGGGGGATTCGATTCTGGAAACACCATATATTTT.

The CDR3 DNA reads as TGCGCCAGCAGCGTGTCTACGGGCTCCCGGCCCGGCTACACCTTC. This translates into CASSVSTGSRPGYTF. The chain links TRBV5-1 to TRBJ1-2, with D hard to call. This CDR3 comprises 15 residues. Germline lookup yields CDR1 SGHRS and CDR2 YFSETQ. V was pared by 4 bases and J by 8 bases, with 21 bases between.

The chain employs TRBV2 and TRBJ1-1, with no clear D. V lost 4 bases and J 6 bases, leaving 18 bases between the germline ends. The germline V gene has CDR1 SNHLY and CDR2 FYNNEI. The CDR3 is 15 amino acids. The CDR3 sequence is CASSGVLRGFAEAFF. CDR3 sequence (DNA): TGTGCCAGCAGTGGCGTATTACGGGGATTCGCTGAAGCTTTCTTT.

CDR3 sequence (DNA): TGCGCCAGCAGCAAAGGTCGGGATTACGAGCAGTACTTC. Translating gives CASSKGRDYEQYF. V is TRBV5-1 and J is TRBJ2-7, with a weak D call TRBD2 (5 bases). Germline CDR1 is SGHRS and CDR2 is YFSETQ. V lost 4 bases and J 4 bases, leaving 12 bases between the germline ends. This CDR3 has 13 amino acids.